Below, one TCR beta chain is given with its context. Its antigen remains unidentified. This record comes from a study of blood T cells in healthy people across ages. Caucasian, healthy and from Russia, the donors were aged between about 6 and 90. Each sample yielded at least 5.5 micrograms of PBMC total RNA. The authors ran a second PCR of 7 to 11 cycles using a sample-barcoded 5' primer and a J-beta primer mix. From the 5' RACE reads, TCRdb called clonotypes with MiXCR, one entry per CDR3 protein. The sample includes approximately 780,000 distinct CDR3 sequences, roughly 24% of them seen just once. Germline lookup yields CDR1 LGHNA and CDR2 YNFKEQ. V lost 1 base, J lost 3 bases, and 12 bases lay in between. The CDR3 covers 15 residues. Study-wide findings and caveats: Greater diversity and more naive CD4+ cells were seen in long-lived donors than in aged donors.

These same data were also listed under a study on T cells of mothers and their children.

The V call is TRBV4-2, the J call TRBJ2-5; D is uncertain. Sequenced material: blood. The receptor was derived from a boy younger than 18 in good health. The CDR3 coding sequence is TGTGCCAGCAGCCAAGGGGTAGCCCAAAAAGAGACCCAGTACTTC. Protein sequence: CASSQGVAQKETQYF.